The 22 T cell receptor beta chains given below trace back to one sample, sequenced in a study of identical twins. TCRdb passed the 5' RACE reads through MiXCR, listing each CDR3 protein once. The repertoire consists of 310,000 or so distinct CDR3 sequences, with about 8.3% occurring once and the leading ten covering approximately 2.1%. This sample also belongs to another study, concerning yellow fever vaccine responses in identical twins.

The sequenced sample was memory (CD45RO+) T cells sorted from blood. The receptors originated from a young woman in good health.

The sample holds one count of this clonotype. The chain links TRBV5-4 to TRBJ2-5; TRBD2 aligns across 9 bases. V shed 4 bases, J shed 4 bases, and the junction held 5 bases outside the gene matches. CDR3 length equals 14 residues. Per the germline V gene, CDR1 is SGHNT and CDR2 is YYREEE (reference sequence). The CDR3 DNA follows: TGTGCCAGCAGCCAGACTAGCGGTGGAGAGACCCAGTACTTC. Translation gives CASSQTSGGETQYF.

The CDR3 DNA reads as TGTGCCAGCAGTTCGACGTGGGACAGCAAAACGATGAACACTGAAGCTTTCTTT. This sequence encodes CASSSTWDSKTMNTEAFF. The V call is TRBV12-3 or TRBV12-4, the J call TRBJ1-1, with TRBD1 matching over 7 bases. The ends lost 4 bases at V and 0 bases at J; junction bases unmatched: 14. The CDR3 totals 18 residues.

This clonotype was observed a handful of times. The chain employs TRBV9 and TRBJ1-2; TRBD1 matches at 9 bases. This CDR3 contains 17 residues. Germline V lookup: CDR1 SGDLS, CDR2 YYNGEE. Trimming removed 0 bases from V and 6 bases from J; junction bases left unmatched: 12. CDR3 amino acids: CASSVGTGGVQLDGYTF. CDR3 nucleotide sequence: TGTGCCAGCAGCGTAGGCACAGGGGGCGTTCAACTAGATGGCTACACCTTC.

This clonotype was found many times. The chain links TRBV5-1 to TRBJ2-3; possible D gene TRBD2, 7 bases. The germline V gene has CDR1 SGHRS and CDR2 YFSETQ. V gave up 2 bases and J gave up 2 bases, with 15 bases separating them. The CDR3 has 16 residues. The CDR3 bases are TGCGCCAGCAGCTTAGGCGGGGGCTCCAACACAGATACGCAGTATTTT. Translation: CASSLGGGSNTDTQYF.

This clonotype was detected only a few times. V gene TRBV10-1 combines with J gene TRBJ2-1, with a weak D call TRBD2 (6 bases). CDR1 WNHNN and CDR2 SYGVQD come from the germline V gene (reference sequence). There are 18 residues in the CDR3. V was clipped by 0 bases and J by 7 bases, with 22 bases between them. In DNA form, the CDR3 reads TGCGCCAGCAGTGAGTCCGTGGTCCTGGAGGGGCCGCGTAATGAGCAGTTCTTC. As protein: CASSESVVLEGPRNEQFF.

The table lists this clonotype with a few counts. The V call is TRBV28, the J call TRBJ2-3; no reliable D call. Trimming took 1 base from V and 2 from J, leaving 7 bases between them. CDR1 MDHEN and CDR2 SYDVKM come from the germline V gene. CDR3 length: 14 residues. The CDR3 coding sequence is TGTGCCAGCAGTTTATTCAGTGCCACAGATACGCAGTATTTT. It specifies CASSLFSATDTQYF. The full variable domain, in which reference TRBV28 and TRBJ2-3 provide the parts outside the CDR3, is DVKVTQSSRYLVKRTGEKVFLECVQDMDHENMFWYRQDPGLGLRLIYFSYDVKMKEKGDIPEGYSVSREKKERFSLILESASTNQTSMYLCASSLFSATDTQYFGPGTRLTVL.

The genes are TRBV5-4 and TRBJ2-7; TRBD2 matches 8 bases. CDR3 length: 16 amino acids. Unmatched junction bases numbered 9, after V lost 4 bases and J lost 0 bases. The V gene's germline CDR1 is SGHNT and CDR2 YYREEE (reference sequence). The CDR3 region is CASSRGGTTSSYEQYF. CDR3 bases: TGTGCCAGCAGCCGGGGGGGGACAACGAGCTCCTACGAGCAGTACTTC.

V and J are TRBV6-5 and TRBJ2-7; 7 bases align to TRBD1. Germline values: CDR1 MNHEY, CDR2 SVGAGI. The CDR3 loop spans 14 amino acids. Unmatched junction bases numbered 11, after V lost 5 bases and J lost 7 bases. CDR3 sequence reads: CASSLQGSLGEQYF. The CDR3 DNA sequence: TGTGCCAGCAGTCTACAGGGGTCCTTGGGAGAGCAGTACTTC.

This chain links TRBV7-8 with TRBJ2-2, with a possible D match to TRBD2 (6 bases). The CDR3 is 18 residues long. The germline gives CDR1 SGHVS, CDR2 FQNEAQ. The germline V and J ends were trimmed by 3 bases and 5 bases, with 22 bases remaining between them. The CDR3 coding sequence is TGTGCCAGCAGCTTGGACCCACGAGCGACGGCGGGGACCGGGGAGCTGTTTTTT. Protein sequence: CASSLDPRATAGTGELFF.

In its sample, this clonotype was seen many times. The V gene is TRBV5-1, the J gene TRBJ2-3, with D perhaps TRBD2 (7 bases). The CDR3 contains 17 residues. The V gene lost 0 bases and the J gene lost 6 bases, with 20 bases spanning the gap. Germline V gene lookup returns CDR1 SGHRS and CDR2 YFSETQ. The CDR3, as DNA: TGCGCCAGCAGCTTGGCCGGACTAGACAGGTCCGGGGATACGCAGTATTTT. It specifies CASSLAGLDRSGDTQYF.

This clonotype was seen at least ten times. The chain joins TRBV12-3 or TRBV12-4 to TRBJ1-5; D ambiguous. This CDR3 contains 13 residues. Trimming shortened V by 7 bases and J by 5 bases, and 12 bases separated the two germline ends. The CDR3 is CASNTAWDQPQHF. DNA of the CDR3: TGTGCCAGCAATACCGCTTGGGATCAGCCCCAGCATTTT.

This clonotype was counted between two and nine times. The chain couples TRBV28 to TRBJ1-2, with no clear D. Germline CDR1 and CDR2: MDHEN and SYDVKM. The CDR3 has 17 amino acids. Deletions cut 4 bases from V and 1 base from J, with 19 bases between. Written as DNA, the CDR3 is TGTGCCAGCAGTTCGAGATACGGCGGGCGACGTAACTATGGCTACACCTTC. Its translation is CASSSRYGGRRNYGYTF.

There are many counts of this clonotype. The chain recombines TRBV5-1 with TRBJ2-2; maybe TRBD2 (5 bases). With 2 bases removed from V and 1 base from J, the gap between germline ends came to 12 bases. Germline CDR1 is SGHRS and CDR2 is YFSETQ. There are 16 residues in the CDR3. CDR3 sequence (DNA): TGCGCCAGCAGCTTTTCTAGCTTTCAGAACACCGGGGAGCTGTTTTTT. Its protein product is CASSFSSFQNTGELFF. Based on the CDR3 plus reference TRBV5-1 and TRBJ2-2, the full variable domain is KAGVTQTPRYLIKTRGQQVTLSCSPISGHRSVSWYQQTPGQGLQFLFEYFSETQRNKGNFPGRFSGRQFSNSRSEMNVSTLELGDSALYLCASSFSSFQNTGELFFGEGSRLTVL.

The chain recombines TRBV12-3 or TRBV12-4 with TRBJ2-5; perhaps TRBD2 as D (7 bases). The V gene lost 6 bases and the J gene lost 0 bases, with 20 bases spanning the gap. This CDR3 region has 17 residues. The CDR3 bases are TGTGCCAGCAGACCAACCCGAAAGGGGGGGTACCAAGAGACCCAGTACTTC. This sequence encodes CASRPTRKGGYQETQYF.

The V gene is TRBV20-1, the J gene TRBJ2-3, with 7 bases identical to TRBD1. Germline CDR1 is DFQATT and CDR2 is SNEGSKA (reference sequence). The V and J ends lost 6 bases and 2 bases, in that order; junction bases with no gene match: 8. The CDR3 runs 14 residues. CDR3 DNA sequence: TGCAGTGCACCGAAAGGGACAGCCACAGATACGCAGTATTTT. Protein product: CSAPKGTATDTQYF.

This clonotype has a count of ten or more. This chain connects TRBV5-1 to TRBJ1-5, with D maybe TRBD1 (5 bases). Looked up from germline, CDR1 is SGHRS and CDR2 is YFSETQ. CDR3 size: 15 residues. Deletions cut 1 base from V and 4 bases from J, with 12 bases between. In DNA form, the CDR3 reads TGCGCCAGCAGCTTGTTAGGGGACGGGAATCAGCCCCAGCATTTT. It encodes CASSLLGDGNQPQHF.

This clonotype occurred many times. This rearrangement joins TRBV20-1 to TRBJ1-6; D is possibly TRBD1 (6 bases). This CDR3 region has 16 residues. Germline CDR1 DFQATT, CDR2 SNEGSKA (reference sequence). Trimming shortened V by 5 bases and J by 7 bases, and 21 bases separated the two germline ends. The CDR3 is CSAPSQQGQSNSPLHF. The CDR3 nucleotides are TGCAGTGCTCCCTCTCAGCAGGGACAATCGAATTCACCCCTCCACTTT.

In its sample, this clonotype was seen many times. The chain joins TRBV5-1 to TRBJ2-2; TRBD1 might be the D (6 bases). This CDR3 is built from 13 residues. CDR1 SGHRS and CDR2 YFSETQ come from the germline V gene. V lost 5 bases and J lost 5, with 10 bases in between. The CDR3 spells CASRDRETGELFF. CDR3 bases: TGCGCCAGCAGGGACAGAGAGACCGGGGAGCTGTTTTTT.

This clonotype was detected ten times or more. The V gene is TRBV12-3 or TRBV12-4, the J gene TRBJ2-1; D ambiguous. This CDR3 region has 12 residues. Between the trimmed V and J ends, which lost 11 bases and 7 bases, there was a span of 15 bases. This chain's CDR3 is CASAGPANEQFF. CDR3 nucleotides: TGTGCCTCTGCCGGCCCAGCTAATGAGCAGTTCTTC.

The J gene is TRBJ2-1, the V gene TRBV6-1; D is uncertain. V was trimmed by 0 bases and J by 2 bases, leaving 11 bases between them. The CDR3 extends over 16 amino acids. CDR1 is MNHNS and CDR2 is SASEGT in the germline V gene. CDR3: CASSEAWGSTYNEQFF. The CDR3 nucleotides read TGTGCCAGCAGTGAAGCCTGGGGAAGCACCTACAATGAGCAGTTCTTC.

This clonotype showed up many times. This chain joins TRBV10-3 and TRBJ2-1; D unclear. V lost 6 bases and J lost 8, with 11 bases in between. The CDR3 has 12 residues. Germline-derived CDR1 and CDR2 are ENHRY and SYGVKD. The CDR3 DNA is TGTGCCATCAGAGGAGATACAGATGAGCAGTTCTTC. It is translated as CAIRGDTDEQFF.

A note on this clonotype: One end of the junction is discordant with germline, which a read error may explain. This chain uses TRBV4-2 with TRBJ1-2, with unresolved D. The CDR3 is 12 residues long. Germline V CDR1 and CDR2: LGHNA, YNFKEQ. The CDR3 DNA reads as TGTGCCAGCGGCCATGACCTCCTTGGCTACACCTTC. It codes for CASGHDLLGYTF.